Below are 2 T cell receptor beta chains sequenced from a single sample in a study of identical twins. TCRdb passed the 5' RACE reads through MiXCR, listing each CDR3 protein once. The repertoire consists of some 1,600,000 distinct CDR3 sequences, with 25% to 35% occurring once and the leading ten covering approximately 0.29%. Sequenced input: cord blood. These receptors were taken from a newborn girl in good health.

This clonotype was seen a few times. The rearrangement uses TRBV20-1 and TRBJ1-4; a possible D gene is TRBD1 (6 bases). V was cut by 3 bases and J by 0 bases, with 14 bases left in between. Germline V CDR1 and CDR2: DFQATT, SNEGSKA (reference sequence). The CDR3 sequence is 16 residues long. CDR3 in amino acids: CSARRQVPATNEKLFF. CDR3 coding DNA: TGCAGTGCTAGGAGACAGGTCCCCGCAACTAATGAAAAACTGTTTTTT.

This clonotype was picked up many times. V and J are TRBV12-3 or TRBV12-4 and TRBJ2-1; TRBD2 might be the D (7 bases). The CDR3 spans 15 residues. Between the trimmed V and J ends, which lost 5 bases and 4 bases, there was a span of 15 bases. CDR3 protein: CASSLRGAAYNEQFF. CDR3 nucleotide sequence: TGTGCCAGCAGTCTCCGGGGGGCTGCTTACAATGAGCAGTTCTTC.